This T cell receptor beta chain derives from a study of sequential checkpoint blockade in melanoma. Whole-study context: After nivolumab or ipilimumab alone, 20 to 25 patients had week-13 rebiopsies.

V lost 11 bases to trimming and J lost 6 bases; unmatched junction nucleotides: 18. The CDR3 sequence is 15 residues long. Germline V gene lookup returns CDR1 LNHDA and CDR2 SQIVND (reference sequence). Only in-frame clones appear in the TCRdb table, and some are missing; sequencing was by immunoSEQ multiplex PCR. The profile shows approximately 1,500 clones, under 25% of them singletons. Treatment of the sample: randomized to nivolumab then ipilimumab (arm A) or the reverse (arm B). No patient had prior DNA-damaging chemotherapy. This chain links TRBV19 with TRBJ1-1; the match to TRBD1 covers 7 bases. The sequence was obtained from a human donor with melanoma. The material sequenced was tumor tissue (inferred from file names), taken from a patient given nivolumab and ipilimumab in sequence. The CDR3 sequence is CAGKSTGAGDAEAFF. CDR3 DNA: TGTGCCGGGAAATCTACAGGGGCGGGAGACGCTGAAGCTTTCTTT.